What follows is one T cell receptor (beta chain) and its context. Its cognate antigen is unknown. Only in-frame clones appear in the TCRdb table, and some are missing; sequencing was by immunoSEQ multiplex PCR. The sample includes over 40,000 clones, 84% seen only once; the top ten take around 4.3%. These data are taken from a study of OX40 agonist ivuxolimab in advanced cancers. Study at large: Participants, approximately 83% male, averaged around 64 years of age, ranging from 23 to 79. Three patients got partial responses; one had hepatocellular carcinoma and two had cutaneous melanoma.

Germline lookup yields CDR1 SEHNR and CDR2 FQNEAQ (reference sequence). V shed 4 bases and J 2 bases; nucleotides not matched to a gene: 0. The CDR3 extends over 15 amino acids. Overall study results and limits: CD8+ T cells (on average) carried more expanded clones than CD4+ T cells.

The chain joins TRBV7-9 to TRBJ2-1; 12 bases fit TRBD2. Material: CD4+ or CD8+ T cells sorted from blood, obtained in a trial of the OX40 agonist ivuxolimab. The TCR originated in an adult with an advanced solid tumor such as melanoma, head and neck, liver or kidney cancer. The chain's CDR3 is CASSSSGRAYNEQFF. In nucleotides, the CDR3 is TGTGCCAGCAGCTCTAGCGGGAGGGCCTACAATGAGCAGTTCTTC.